Listed below are T cell receptor beta chains from one sample, sequenced in a study of regulatory T cells in long-lasting Graves disease. In TCRdb, the multiplex PCR reads were re-called with MiXCR into one record per CDR3 protein. The sample includes more than 400,000 distinct CDR3 sequences, around 15% seen only once; the top ten take roughly 10%. The sample was also linked to a second study, of T cells in Graves' hyperthyroidism and ophthalmopathy.

Source: peripheral blood mononuclear cells (PBMCs), taken at new diagnosis, from a patient treated with antithyroid drugs. These receptors came from a woman aged 25 to 39 with Graves disease. The CDR3 runs from the conserved cysteine through the conserved F or W. A D gene is named only where the DNA matches it firmly. Clone sizes are given selectively: once, few, many, or a class where the clone is expanded.

j_call clone_size d_call v_call cdr3_length cdr3_aa cdr3_nt
TRBJ1-5 many . TRBV2 13 CASNRDNNQPQHF TGTGCCAGCAACCGGGACAACAATCAGCCCCAGCATTTT
TRBJ2-1 many . TRBV7-2 13 CASSSVPYNEQFF TGTGCCAGCAGCTCAGTTCCCTACAATGAGCAGTTCTTC
TRBJ2-7 . TRBD1 TRBV3-1 13 CASSLLDRGEQYF TGTGCCAGCAGCCTCCTGGACAGGGGGGAGCAGTACTTC
TRBJ1-1 once . TRBV19 15 CASSIDSRPNGEAFF TGTGCCAGTAGTATAGATAGCCGGCCTAACGGGGAAGCTTTCTTT
TRBJ2-2 many . TRBV28 16 CASSWGERANTGELFF TGTGCCAGCAGTTGGGGGGAGCGGGCGAACACCGGGGAGCTGTTTTTT
TRBJ1-4 . . TRBV7-2 12 CASSLVVGKLFF TGTGCCAGCAGCTTAGTTGTCGGTAAACTGTTTTTT
TRBJ2-3 . TRBD2 TRBV7-2 17 CASSLEPVAGGGDTQYF TGTGCCAGCAGCTTAGAACCGGTAGCGGGAGGGGGAGATACGCAGTATTTT
TRBJ1-5 few . TRBV3-1 15 CASSQGAETNQPQHF TGTGCCAGCAGCCAAGGAGCCGAGACCAATCAGCCCCAGCATTTT
TRBJ2-1 . TRBD1 TRBV20-1 15 CSARPQGAEVNEQFF TGCAGTGCTAGGCCACAGGGGGCGGAGGTCAATGAGCAGTTCTTC
TRBJ2-5 many . TRBV7-9 16 CASSEPGGGGQETQYF TGTGCCAGCAGTGAACCGGGGGGCGGGGGCCAAGAGACCCAGTACTTC
TRBJ2-5 many . TRBV20-1 12 CSARGEQETQYF TGCAGTGCTAGGGGTGAGCAAGAGACCCAGTACTTC
TRBJ1-6 many . TRBV2 12 CASSELVGPLHF TGTGCCAGCAGTGAATTGGTGGGTCCCCTCCACTTT
TRBJ1-4 few . TRBV20-1 14 CSARRGGLGSPLFF TGCAGTGCTAGACGCGGGGGGCTGGGATCCCCCCTGTTTTTT
TRBJ2-1 . TRBD2 TRBV10-3 19 CATSSVLLAGIFYYNEQFF TGTGCCACCTCCTCGGTTCTATTAGCGGGAATCTTCTACTACAATGAGCAGTTCTTC
TRBJ1-1 many . TRBV10-1 13 CASSESRNTEAFF TGCGCCAGCAGTGAGTCTAGGAACACTGAAGCTTTCTTT
TRBJ2-3 many . TRBV28 16 CASSPLTNPSTDTQYF TGTGCCAGCAGTCCCCTGACTAACCCTAGCACAGATACGCAGTATTTT
TRBJ2-5 few TRBD2 TRBV29-1 12 CSVREGQETQYF TGCAGCGTTAGGGAGGGGCAAGAGACCCAGTACTTC
TRBJ2-2 many . TRBV7-8 15 CASSQRTANTGELFF TGTGCCAGCAGCCAGAGGACAGCGAACACCGGGGAGCTGTTTTTT
TRBJ1-1 few . TRBV6-5 13 CASSYSLGGEAFF TGTGCCAGCAGTTACTCGCTCGGGGGAGAAGCTTTCTTT
TRBJ1-2 many TRBD1 TRBV2 14 CASSSDRGLGGYTF TGTGCCAGCAGTTCCGACAGGGGGCTCGGGGGCTACACCTTC
TRBJ1-5 many TRBD1 TRBV27 19 CASSSSFRGLTRGNQPQHF TGTGCCAGCAGTTCCTCTTTCAGGGGGCTGACGCGGGGCAATCAGCCCCAGCATTTT
TRBJ2-7 many . TRBV10-2 14 CASSESTGGYEQYF TGCGCCAGCAGTGAGTCGACTGGGGGGTACGAGCAGTACTTC
TRBJ2-7 many . TRBV7-9 17 CASSLPRFRGTGYEQYF TGTGCCAGCAGCTTACCCCGTTTTCGAGGGACGGGCTACGAGCAGTACTTC
TRBJ2-1 many . TRBV9 14 CASSGGPSYNEQFF TGTGCCAGCAGCGGCGGACCCTCCTACAATGAGCAGTTCTTC
TRBJ1-4 many . TRBV6-2/TRBV6-3 14 CASSESRGNEKLFF TGTGCCAGCAGTGAATCTAGAGGGAATGAAAAACTGTTTTTT
TRBJ1-4 . TRBD1 TRBV7-9 19 CASSLATGGFFATNEKLFF TGTGCCAGCAGCTTAGCGACAGGGGGTTTTTTTGCAACTAATGAAAAACTGTTTTTT